This is a list of T cell receptor beta chains from one sample in a study of radiation and T cells in renal cell carcinoma. Here immunoSEQ multiplex PCR was the method, and the copy in TCRdb shows in-frame clones only, minus some. The repertoire has about 140,000 clones, approximately 86% of them found once; the top ten carry 17%. This sample comprised blood, obtained from a patient whose treatment included radiotherapy and nephrectomy. These receptors were taken from a woman in her forties or fifties with renal cell carcinoma. Each CDR3 is given with its conserved first and last residue. Fields, in order: J gene, D gene, CDR3 length, V gene, clone size, CDR3 DNA, CDR3 protein. D genes are given only for firm matches. Size is stated for part of the rows, as once, few or many counts, or as a class when the clone is expanded.

>TRBJ1-3|NA|12|TRBV12-1|NA
TGTGCCGACCCTAAGGGCAGAAACACCATATATTTT
CADPKGRNTIYF
>TRBJ2-5|TRBD2|15|TRBV7-2|once
TGTGCCAGCAGCTCCCGGACTAGCGGGCAAGAGACCCAGTACTTC
CASSSRTSGQETQYF
>TRBJ2-3|TRBD2|16|TRBV7-2|NA
TGTGCCAGCAGCTCCGTAGCGGGAGGGCTTGGAGATACGCAGTATTTT
CASSSVAGGLGDTQYF
>TRBJ1-2|TRBD1|13|TRBV7-2|NA
TGTGCCAGCAGCTTGGGACAGAACTATGGCTACACCTTC
CASSLGQNYGYTF
>TRBJ2-7|NA|11|TRBV27|NA
TGTGCCACCGGGGTCCGCTACGAGCAGTACTTC
CATGVRYEQYF
>TRBJ1-4|NA|16|TRBV27|NA
TGTGCCAGGAACTCAGGGGACTCCCCAACTAATGAAAAACTGTTTTTT
CARNSGDSPTNEKLFF
>TRBJ1-1|NA|11|TRBV7-2|NA
TGTGCCAGCAGCCAAGATTTAGAAGCTTTCTTT
CASSQDLEAFF
>TRBJ1-5|TRBD1|15|TRBV19|NA
TGTGCCAGTAGTATCACAGGGGGTAGCAATCAGCCCCAGCATTTT
CASSITGGSNQPQHF
>TRBJ1-1|NA|16|TRBV18|NA
TGTGCCAGCTCACCGGCCGGGGCCTCAAGGGGCACTGAAGCTTTCTTT
CASSPAGASRGTEAFF
>TRBJ1-1|TRBD1|13|TRBV30|few
TGTGCCTGGAGCCAGGGGGTGCACACTGAAGCTTTCTTT
CAWSQGVHTEAFF
>TRBJ2-5|NA|12|TRBV7-2|NA
TGTGCCAGCAGCCTACTGGGGGAACAACCATACTTC
CASSLLGEQPYF
>TRBJ2-7|TRBD2|18|TRBV6-1|NA
TGTGCCAGCAGTGACGAGGCCTCTGGCGGGACTAGCTCCTACGAGCAGTACTTC
CASSDEASGGTSSYEQYF
>TRBJ2-4|TRBD2|18|TRBV19|NA
TGTGCCAGTAGTATAGCTAGCGGGAGGGCCGCCGCCAAAAACATTCAGTACTTC
CASSIASGRAAAKNIQYF
>TRBJ1-2|NA|13|TRBV29-1|NA
TGCAGCGTTGATGCGGTTGAGAACTATGGCTACACCTTC
CSVDAVENYGYTF
>TRBJ2-1|TRBD2|13|TRBV10-3|NA
TGTGCCATCAGTGAGTCGATGGGGACTAGGGAGTTCTTC
CAISESMGTREFF
>TRBJ2-3|NA|13|TRBV7-2|NA
TGTGCCAGCAGCCGTCTCCACACAGATACGCAGTATTTT
CASSRLHTDTQYF
>TRBJ2-7|NA|12|TRBV7-9|NA
TGTGCCAGCAGCTTGGTAGATAACGAGCAGTACTTC
CASSLVDNEQYF
>TRBJ2-7|NA|13|TRBV5-4|NA
TGTGCCAGCAGCCAAGATAACAGGGACGAGCAGTACTTC
CASSQDNRDEQYF
>TRBJ2-5|NA|11|TRBV18|NA
TGTGCCAGCTCACTCCAAGAGACCCAGTACTTC
CASSLQETQYF
>TRBJ1-5|NA|14|TRBV9|NA
TGTGCCAGCAGCCCCGGGGCAGGCAATCAGCCCCAGCATTTT
CASSPGAGNQPQHF
>TRBJ1-2|NA|13|TRBV25-1|NA
TGTGCCAGCAGTGTTGCGGGGCCTAAAGGCTACACCTTC
CASSVAGPKGYTF
>TRBJ2-1|TRBD2|16|TRBV5-1|once
TGCGCCAGCAGACCTCTAGCGGGAGACTCCTACAATGAGCAGTTCTTC
CASRPLAGDSYNEQFF
>TRBJ1-1|NA|16|TRBV6-5|NA
TGTGCCAGCAGTTACTCGGCCAGGGCGGGTGGAACTGAAGCTTTCTTT
CASSYSARAGGTEAFF
>TRBJ1-1|TRBD1|15|TRBV7-2|NA
TGTGCCAGCAGCCTCCAGACAGGGGAGAACACTGAAGCTTTCTTT
CASSLQTGENTEAFF
>TRBJ1-4|NA|14|TRBV4-2|NA
TGTGCCAGCAGCCAAGCCCAGGGTGATGAAAAACTGTTTTTT
CASSQAQGDEKLFF
>TRBJ2-7|NA|12|TRBV5-4|NA
TGTGCCAGCAGTTTCCACACCTACGAGCAGTACTTC
CASSFHTYEQYF
>TRBJ2-3|NA|18|TRBV25-1|NA
TGTGCCAGCAGTGAATCCCTTCCCGTGGGGCGATACACAGATACGCAGTATTTT
CASSESLPVGRYTDTQYF
>TRBJ2-2|NA|15|TRBV13|NA
TGTGCCAGCAGCTTAGAGGGCGCAGGCACCGGGGAGCTGTTTTTT
CASSLEGAGTGELFF
>TRBJ2-3|NA|13|TRBV5-6|NA
TGTGCCAGCACCCCTAGGTTTGAAGATACGCAGTATTTT
CASTPRFEDTQYF
>TRBJ2-5|NA|14|TRBV7-2|NA
TGTGCCAGCAGCCGGGGACGAGGAGAAGAGACCCAGTACTTC
CASSRGRGEETQYF
>TRBJ2-3|NA|13|TRBV4-1|NA
TGCGCCAGCAGCCAAGATGTGGCAGATACGCAGTATTTT
CASSQDVADTQYF
>TRBJ2-1|NA|13|TRBV29-1|NA
TGCAGCGTTGGGTCAGGGGATTTGTATGAGCAGTTCTTC
CSVGSGDLYEQFF
>TRBJ1-5|NA|11|TRBV5-1|NA
TGCGCCAGCAGCCGATCTCAGCCCCAGCATTTT
CASSRSQPQHF
>TRBJ2-3|NA|16|TRBV5-1|NA
TGCGCCAGCAGCTTGGGTGGGGGCTCTGGCACAGATACGCAGTATTTT
CASSLGGGSGTDTQYF
>TRBJ1-5|NA|15|TRBV28|NA
TGTGCCAGCAGTTTATTAGTGGCGAGCAATCAGCCCCAGCATTTT
CASSLLVASNQPQHF
>TRBJ1-2|NA|14|TRBV14|NA
TGTGCCAGCAGCCAAGCCCCGAGTTCCTATGGCTACACCTTC
CASSQAPSSYGYTF
>TRBJ2-5|NA|15|TRBV28|NA
TGTGCCAGCAGTTTAAGCGCTTGGGGGCAGGAGACCCAGTACTTC
CASSLSAWGQETQYF
>TRBJ2-3|TRBD2|15|TRBV9|NA
TGTGCCAGCAGCCCCCGGGGGGACTACACAGATACGCAGTATTTT
CASSPRGDYTDTQYF